This T cell receptor beta chain was observed in a study of blood T cell repertoires in COVID-19. Overall study context: Researchers got acute and convalescent COVID-19 samples from the United States, Italy and Spain.

Original processing methods: Researchers report that nucleated cell counts were estimated from reference gene primer amplification. Sequencing used immunoSEQ multiplex PCR; TCRdb keeps in-frame clones, though not all of them. The DNA was the basis for D and trimming; V, J and clone size are from that table. The sample lists 68,000 or so clones, 90% to 95% occurring once. This CDR3 is 15 amino acids long. Trimming stripped 2 bases from V and 3 bases from J, with 14 bases between. The V gene's germline CDR1 is GTSNPN and CDR2 SVGIG (reference sequence). Patients of the Seattle cohort, enrolled during active infection, were followed longitudinally.

The gene calls are TRBV30 and TRBJ1-5, with D perhaps matching TRBD1 (5 bases). The sequence was collected from a man aged 35 to 55 with COVID-19, enrolled during active disease. Sample: peripheral blood. As DNA, the CDR3 is TGTGCCTGGAGTTTAAAAGGGGTCCCCAATCAGCCCCAGCATTTT. It codes for CAWSLKGVPNQPQHF.